These 12 T cell receptor beta chains were sequenced from one sample in a study of CD8 T cells in Susac syndrome (dated 2019 in TCRdb). The library was produced with the immunoSEQ multiplex PCR assay. RNA was extracted using the RNeasy kit, and roughly 0.45 to 1 microgram was reverse transcribed with random hexamers. Through fastp at Q25 and MiXCR, TCRdb rebuilt clones from the public reads, retaining in-frame beta chains. Every entry covers one CDR3 protein and lists the most common genes and DNA from its rows. This sample holds about 180,000 distinct CDR3 sequences; just under 95% were observed only once. Around 0.095% of the sample goes to the ten largest clones. The source material was CD4+ T cells from PBMCs. These receptors came from a human donor with Susac syndrome.

The gene calls are TRBV7-2 and TRBJ1-5; D not certain. The CDR3 sequence is 14 residues long. Germline CDR1 SGHTA, CDR2 FQGNSA. V shed 2 bases and J shed 4 bases, with 9 bases lying between them. CDR3 nucleotides: TGTGCCAGCAGCTTAATTGGTGGGAATCAGCCCCAGCATTTT. Its protein product is CASSLIGGNQPQHF.

There are a few counts of this clonotype. This chain's CDR3 is CASSVRTGNSPLHF. CDR3 in DNA: TGTGCCAGCAGCGTGCGGACAGGGAATTCACCCCTCCACTTT. The chain is built from TRBV7-3 and TRBJ1-6; 8 bases align to TRBD1. The junction had 4 bases not matched to a gene; V was cut back by 5 bases and J by 7 bases. The CDR3 consists of 14 residues. Germline V gene data show CDR1 as SGHTA and CDR2 as FQGTGA.

The J gene is TRBJ1-6, the V gene TRBV5-6; D remains unclear. V shed 1 base and J shed 9 bases, with 11 bases lying between them. CDR1 and CDR2 (germline): SGHDT, YYEEEE. This CDR3 contains 14 residues. In DNA, the CDR3 is TGTGCCAGCAGCTTGACGATGGAAGGTTCACCCCTCCACTTT. The encoded protein is CASSLTMEGSPLHF.

The chain links TRBV5-1 to TRBJ2-7, with no clear D. This CDR3 comprises 12 residues. Germline CDR1 is SGHRS and CDR2 is YFSETQ. V gave up 2 bases and J gave up 3 bases, with 6 bases separating them. The CDR3 DNA is TGCGCCAGCAGCTTCTCAGGCTACGAGCAGTACTTC. Translating it yields CASSFSGYEQYF.

This chain joins TRBV20-1 and TRBJ1-1; D perhaps matches TRBD1 (5 bases). This CDR3 has 13 amino acids. From germline, CDR1 is DFQATT and CDR2 SNEGSKA (reference sequence). Trimming took off 5 bases at V and 6 bases at J, with 16 bases between the two ends. CDR3 in amino acids: CSAPWIRGAEAFF. The CDR3 DNA reads as TGCAGTGCTCCCTGGATAAGGGGAGCTGAAGCTTTCTTT.

DNA for the CDR3: TGTGCCAGCAATCCGGGACTAGCGGGAGTATCCGGGGAGCTGTTTTTT. This gives the protein CASNPGLAGVSGELFF. The chain combines TRBV12-3 or TRBV12-4 with TRBJ2-2, with 14 positions matching TRBD2. V shed 7 bases, J shed 6 bases, and the junction held 7 bases outside the gene matches. This CDR3 comprises 16 residues.

The chain has TRBV18 and TRBJ2-5; D ambiguous. Germline CDR1 is KGHSH and CDR2 is LQKENI. The CDR3 spans 14 residues. Between the trimmed V and J ends, which lost 3 bases and 1 base, there was a span of 9 bases. The CDR3 here is CASSPGPIQETQYF. CDR3 DNA: TGTGCCAGCTCACCGGGTCCGATCCAAGAGACCCAGTACTTC. Drawing the rest from reference TRBV18 and TRBJ2-5, the complete variable domain is NAGVMQNPRHLVRRRGQEARLRCSPMKGHSHVYWYRQLPEEGLKFMVYLQKENIIDESGMPKERFSAEFPKEGPSILRIQQVVRGDSAAYFCASSPGPIQETQYFGPGTRLLVL.

The CDR3 DNA reads as TGTGCCAGCACCGAAGGGTATACCGGCTATGGCTACACCTTC. Its translation is CASTEGYTGYGYTF. The chain carries TRBV6-6 and TRBJ1-2; D unclear. Trimming removed 7 bases at V and 4 bases at J, with 16 bases between. The CDR3 contains 14 residues. The germline V gene encodes CDR1 MNHNY and CDR2 SVGAGI (reference sequence).

V gene TRBV19 combines with J gene TRBJ2-1; 13 bases are shared with TRBD2. Germline V gene sequence: CDR1 LNHDA, CDR2 SQIVND (reference sequence). CDR3 length equals 17 residues. V shed 5 bases and J 3 bases; nucleotides not matched to a gene: 7. The CDR3 sequence: CASSHGTSGVNYNEQFF. The CDR3 coding sequence is TGTGCCAGTAGTCATGGGACTAGCGGGGTCAACTACAATGAGCAGTTCTTC.

For the CDR3, the DNA is TGCAGCGTTCAGGGACTATTGGGCACGGTGGAGCAGTACTTC. Translation: CSVQGLLGTVEQYF. The chain carries TRBV29-1 and TRBJ2-7, with 7 bases matching TRBD2. The V segment lost 5 bases and the J segment 7 bases; nucleotides outside the gene matches: 14. This CDR3 has 14 amino acids. Germline lookup yields CDR1 SQVTM and CDR2 ANQGSEA.

V usage is TRBV29-1 and J usage is TRBJ1-1, with D perhaps TRBD1 (5 bases). The V gene lost 6 bases and the J gene lost 5 bases, with 16 bases spanning the gap. The CDR3 is 13 amino acids. The germline V gene has CDR1 SQVTM and CDR2 ANQGSEA. CDR3 sequence reads: CSVAGLVGTEAFF. The CDR3, as DNA: TGCAGCGTGGCAGGGTTAGTGGGAACTGAAGCTTTCTTT.

The count of this clonotype is one. CDR3 DNA sequence: TGTGCCAGCAGCTCCCAAGAAAATCAAGAGACCCAGTACTTC. Encoded protein: CASSSQENQETQYF. The rearrangement uses TRBV5-4 and TRBJ2-5; D is undetermined. The CDR3 covers 14 residues. Germline CDR1 reads SGHNT; CDR2 reads YYREEE (reference sequence). V lost 3 bases and J lost 2, with 11 bases in between.